These 8 T cell receptor beta chains came from one sample sequenced in a study of cytomegalovirus exposure and HLA in healthy donors. A multiplex PCR was run with 60 Vbeta primers and 13 Jbeta primers. Using immunoSEQ multiplex PCR, the repertoire was profiled, and TCRdb retains in-frame clones only, with some absent. The sample records 100,000 or so clones, 65% to 80% being singletons. The sequenced sample consisted of PBMCs. The receptors stem from a man aged 25 to 40 in good health and CMV-seropositive.

Concerning this clone: Relative to the germline gene, one junction end is altered; a read error may explain this. The chain links TRBV7-9 to TRBJ1-2, with D perhaps TRBD1 (5 bases). Germline CDR1 SEHNR, CDR2 FQNEAQ (reference sequence). The CDR3 consists of 17 residues. The CDR3: CSSSLEGRSLGTYGYTF. The CDR3 DNA follows: TGTTCCAGCAGCTTAGAAGGGAGGTCATTGGGGACCTATGGCTACACCTTC.

The chain carries TRBV13 and TRBJ1-2; 8 bases align to TRBD1. The ends lost 4 bases at V and 6 bases at J; junction bases unmatched: 7. The CDR3 runs to 14 residues. Per germline, CDR1 PRHDT and CDR2 FYEKMQ (reference sequence). Here the CDR3 DNA reads TGTGCCAGCAGCTACGGGACAGGCGGTCATGGCTACACCTTC. The encoded protein is CASSYGTGGHGYTF.

The CDR3 nucleotides read TGTGCCAGCAGTGTCGATTCCGGGACTAGCGGGGGGGCCCGGAACACCGGGGAGCTGTTTTTT. Translating it yields CASSVDSGTSGGARNTGELFF. The chain has TRBV27 and TRBJ2-2; 16 bases match TRBD2. Unmatched junction bases numbered 13, after V lost 5 bases and J lost 1 base. Germline assignment: CDR1 MNHEY and CDR2 SMNVEV (reference sequence). This CDR3 is 21 amino acids long.

This chain connects TRBV7-9 to TRBJ2-7, with 13 bases matching TRBD2. V gave up 1 base and J gave up 4 bases; unmatched junction bases: 1. The germline V gene encodes CDR1 SEHNR and CDR2 FQNEAQ (reference sequence). The CDR3 runs 15 residues. CDR3 DNA sequence: TGTGCCAGCAGCTTAGGACTAGCGGGGGGTTACGAGCAGTACTTC. This encodes CASSLGLAGGYEQYF. The variable domain in full, completed from reference TRBV7-9 and TRBJ2-7, reads DTGVSQNPRHKITKRGQNVTFRCDPISEHNRLYWYRQTLGQGPEFLTYFQNEAQLEKSRLLSDRFSAERPKGSFSTLEIQRTEQGDSAMYLCASSLGLAGGYEQYFGPGTRLTVT.

This clone came up once. Written as DNA, the CDR3 is TGCGCCAGCAGCTCGGACAGGGGCACAGATACGCAGTATTTT. It specifies CASSSDRGTDTQYF. This chain joins TRBV5-1 and TRBJ2-3, with 8 bases identical to TRBD1. The CDR3 has 14 amino acids. Germline CDR1 reads SGHRS; CDR2 reads YFSETQ. V shed 3 bases, J shed 1 base, and the junction held 1 base outside the gene matches.

This chain joins TRBV28 and TRBJ2-3; a weak D match, TRBD2 (6 bases). Between the trimmed V and J ends, which lost 8 bases and 2 bases, there was a span of 8 bases. Germline V gene data show CDR1 as MDHEN and CDR2 as SYDVKM. CDR3 size: 12 residues. The CDR3 DNA reads TGTGCCAGCCGGGGGATCACAGATACGCAGTATTTT. Protein product: CASRGITDTQYF.

CDR3 coding DNA: TGCGCCAGCTCCCAGGGGGCCCAGGGGGTGACAGATACGCAGTATTTT. Its protein product is CASSQGAQGVTDTQYF. V usage is TRBV5-1 and J usage is TRBJ2-3, with TRBD1 identical over 8 bases. V lost 7 bases and J lost 3; bases outside the gene matches: 13. Germline V gene sequence: CDR1 SGHRS, CDR2 YFSETQ. The CDR3 has 16 amino acids.

The genes are TRBV7-3 and TRBJ2-1; TRBD2 matches at 12 bases. CDR1 and CDR2 from the germline V gene are SGHTA and FQGTGA. The J segment lost 2 bases and the V segment lost 5 bases, leaving 4 bases of the junction unmatched. The CDR3 covers 16 residues. CDR3 DNA: TGTGCCAGCAGCCCCCGGACTAGCGGGACCTACAATGAGCAGTTCTTC. Encoded protein: CASSPRTSGTYNEQFF.